A selection of T cell receptor beta chains follows, all from one sample in a study of blood T cell repertoires in COVID-19. TCRdb's table, derived via immunoSEQ multiplex PCR, lists solely in-frame clones and lacks some. The repertoire holds 200,000 or so clones, more than 75% seen once, with 1.9% in the top ten. The sequenced material came from peripheral blood. The receptor set was obtained from a middle-aged man with active or convalescent COVID-19. Both conserved end residues are trimmed from each CDR3.

CDR3,J,V
ASSEAPSLGYT,TRBJ1-2,TRBV6-1
ASSISPGTENTEAF,TRBJ1-1,TRBV18
ASTSGGAETQY,TRBJ2-5,TRBV5-1
ASSLGGAGGAF,TRBJ1-1,TRBV18
ASSPSSTIWNTEAF,TRBJ1-1,TRBV5-5
ASSLSPGDYGYT,TRBJ1-2,TRBV28
ASSPTGNPFNYGYT,TRBJ1-2,TRBV18
ASSLTSGGANTGELF,TRBJ2-2,TRBV7-3
ASSATGGVYGYT,TRBJ1-2,TRBV19
ASSPGQGYNTEAF,TRBJ1-1,TRBV11-2
ASSLSGTGGSGYT,TRBJ1-2,TRBV7-3
ASSLAGTGWEKLF,TRBJ1-4,TRBV7-8
ASSEDRRANTIY,TRBJ1-3,TRBV6-1
ASMGGQGNQPQH,TRBJ1-5,TRBV2
ASSLRQAASINTIY,TRBJ1-3,TRBV9
ASSSTGTANYGYT,TRBJ1-2,TRBV13
ASSFASGSSGELF,TRBJ2-2,TRBV5-1
ASSDTSGRPFPYEQY,TRBJ2-7,TRBV6-1
ASSIVRGNPYNEQF,TRBJ2-1,TRBV19
ASSLLENTIY,TRBJ1-3,TRBV12-3/TRBV12-4
ASTKTGYEQY,TRBJ2-7,TRBV7-9
ASSIDISNPYNEQF,TRBJ2-1,TRBV19
ASSQGPGLAQYNEQF,TRBJ2-1,TRBV4-1
ASSLEGYPDYEQY,TRBJ2-7,TRBV5-8
ASSFGTSGSVGEQY,TRBJ2-7,TRBV3-1/TRBV3-2
ASSLGSQGAYSPLH,TRBJ1-6,TRBV7-6
ASSQTSGGNSYEQY,TRBJ2-7,TRBV4-2
ASSPYDRAANEKLF,TRBJ1-4,TRBV19
ASRLGGGNEQF,TRBJ2-1,TRBV27
ASSITGPNQPQH,TRBJ1-5,TRBV19
ASSEMAGGLSGNTIY,TRBJ1-3,TRBV6-1
ASSLGTSGVYNEQF,TRBJ2-1,TRBV27